The TCR beta chain described here comes from a study of shared clonotypes between healthy human individuals. Sequenced by immunoSEQ multiplex PCR; TCRdb stores in-frame clones only, minus some. This table has over a million clones, around 97% appearing once. Sample: naive CD4+ T cells sorted from blood. Subset reported: CD45RA+ positively selected. This clonotype was obtained from a man aged 30-40 years in good health.

The CDR3 here is CASSLGGRSYNEQFF. DNA for the CDR3: TGCGCCAGCAGCTTAGGCGGTCGATCCTACAATGAGCAGTTCTTC. The chain is built from TRBV5-1 and TRBJ2-1; no clear D gene. Germline V gives CDR1 SGHRS, CDR2 YFSETQ. The CDR3 is made up of 15 amino acids. V lost 2 bases to trimming and J lost 1 base, with 10 bases between them.